The sequence of this TCR beta chain was determined in a study of human T cells and chemical hapten exposure. Background on the study: The sensitizing agent was 2% DPC, placed on 2 cm by 2 cm of upper inner arm skin. Epicutaneous patch tests delivered 0.01% DPC to the upper back, with evaluation at 6 days.

Specified time point: patch test 3, about 24 weeks after DPC sensitization. Treatment noted: therapeutic diphenylcyclopropenone sensitization with weekly scalp DPC. Every donor had alopecia and was 18 to 70 years old; all were suitable for DPC. V dropped 1 base and J dropped 0 bases, with 12 bases sitting between them. The CDR3 extends over 15 amino acids. Germline loops: CDR1 DFQATT, CDR2 SNEGSKA (reference sequence). As the library was built, unique molecular identifiers were attached to individual cDNA molecules. MiXCR was run by TCRdb on the RACE reads, yielding one entry per CDR3 protein. The data show 25,000 to 35,000 distinct CDR3 sequences, about 5% seen once. This clonotype has at least ten counts.

The chain combines TRBV20-1 with TRBJ2-5; D call uncertain. Sample: whole blood, taken in connection with sensitization to the hapten diphenylcyclopropenone (DPC). The TCR was taken from a young man with alopecia areata. Some clones in this sample may be carry-over from other donors' samples. CDR3 sequence: CSARVLDWYQETQYF. In nucleotides, the CDR3 is TGCAGTGCTAGAGTCCTCGACTGGTACCAAGAGACCCAGTACTTC.